This T cell receptor beta chain comes out of a study of blood T cell repertoires in COVID-19. Whole-study context: Samples came from the United States, Italy and Spain, spanning acute and convalescent COVID-19. Nucleic acid was either cDNA or gDNA, and it came from T cells, B-cell-depleted T cells, or PBMCs.

Authors' methods: Reference gene primer amplification yielded estimated nucleated cell counts. Profiling relied on immunoSEQ multiplex PCR, and the TCRdb table lists in-frame clones only, not all of them. D and trimming come from the DNA, and the V and J calls and clone size come from that table. The sample includes hundreds of thousands of clones, about nine tenths of them seen just once. Germline loops: CDR1 SQVTM, CDR2 ANQGSEA. This CDR3 spans 13 amino acids. Deletions cut 6 bases from V and 0 bases from J, with 11 bases between. In Seattle, patients joined the study during active infection and were tracked longitudinally.

V is TRBV29-1 and J is TRBJ1-1; tentative D call: TRBD1 (5 bases). The TCR originated in a woman between 50 and 59 years old with COVID-19, enrolled during active disease. Sequenced: peripheral blood. CDR3 region: CSVGGRMNTEAFF. CDR3 nucleotides: TGCAGCGTGGGGGGACGCATGAACACTGAAGCTTTCTTT.